This is a list of T cell receptor beta chains from one sample in a study of cytotoxic CD8 clonotypes in ibrutinib-treated CLL. Repertoires were generated with immunoSEQ multiplex PCR, while TCRdb's copy carries only in-frame clones and drops some. This table holds 270,000 or so clones, around 77% found once. The source was PBMCs, collected at disease progression, from a patient treated with ibrutinib. The receptor source for this set is a human donor with chronic lymphocytic leukemia. Each CDR3 is given with its conserved first and last residue. D genes are given only for firm matches. Size values are once, few and many counts, or a class for expanded clones, and some rows have none.

>16|TRBV5-4|TRBD2|TRBJ2-7|NA
TGTGCCAGAAGCGAAAGACAGCGGGACTTCTCCTACGAGCAGTACTTC
CARSERQRDFSYEQYF
>14|TRBV4-1|NA|TRBJ2-3|once
TGCGCCAGCAGCCAAGAATTTGGCACAGATACGCAGTATTTT
CASSQEFGTDTQYF
>15|TRBV19|TRBD1|TRBJ2-7|NA
TGTGCCAGTACCCCTCCGGGACAGGGATCTCATGAGCAGTACTTC
CASTPPGQGSHEQYF
>14|TRBV2|TRBD1|TRBJ2-7|NA
TGTGCCAGCAGCCCGGGACAGGGGATCGCCGAGCAGTACTTC
CASSPGQGIAEQYF
>19|TRBV12-2|NA|TRBJ1-4|NA
TGTGCAAGTCGCTTACCGGGAAGGGACAGGGAAAGTACTAATGAAAAACTGTTTTTT
CASRLPGRDRESTNEKLFF
>13|TRBV14|NA|TRBJ2-5|once
TGTGCCAGCAGCCAAGGGGAGAGAGAGACCCAGTACTTC
CASSQGERETQYF
>15|TRBV5-1|NA|TRBJ2-7|NA
TGCGCCAGCAGCTTAGAACCGGGACAACCTTACGAGCAGTACTTC
CASSLEPGQPYEQYF
>12|TRBV29-1|NA|TRBJ1-2|NA
TGCAGTGCTAACGACGGAGGGAGTGGCTACACCTTC
CSANDGGSGYTF
>15|TRBV13|NA|TRBJ1-4|few
TGTGCCAGCAGCCTCCGAGGACTCTCTCTTGAAAAACTGTTTTTT
CASSLRGLSLEKLFF
>14|TRBV6-5|NA|TRBJ2-7|NA
TGTGCCAGCAGCTCTAACAGACCAAGAGCTGGGCAGTACTTC
CASSSNRPRAGQYF
>13|TRBV7-9|NA|TRBJ2-7|NA
TGTGCCAGCAGCCGGGACTTTACCTACGAGCAGTACTTC
CASSRDFTYEQYF
>14|TRBV5-1|TRBD2|TRBJ2-1|once
TGCGCCAGCAGCTCCGAAAGGGAGGGAGGTGAGCAGTTCTTC
CASSSEREGGEQFF
>15|TRBV9|NA|TRBJ2-5|NA
TGTGCCAGCAGCGTGGGAGCAGGGGCCTGGGAGACCCAGTACTTC
CASSVGAGAWETQYF
>17|TRBV4-1|TRBD1|TRBJ2-1|once
TGCGCCAGCAGCCAAGAAGGTCGGGACAGGGCTTACAATGAGCAGTTCTTC
CASSQEGRDRAYNEQFF
>17|TRBV19|TRBD1|TRBJ1-5|few
TGTGCCAGTAGTAAGGGAGACAGGGCCCGCAGCAATCAGCCCCAGCATTTT
CASSKGDRARSNQPQHF
>13|TRBV6-5|NA|TRBJ2-7|NA
TGTGCCAGCAGCATAGGACAGTCTTACGAGCAGTACTTC
CASSIGQSYEQYF
>17|TRBV27|TRBD2|TRBJ2-3|NA
TGTGCCAGCAGTAAACCGGGACTAGGCTGGGGCACAGATACGCAGTATTTT
CASSKPGLGWGTDTQYF
>14|TRBV5-1|NA|TRBJ1-1|NA
TGCGCCAGCAGCTCGACTGGTTCATACACTGAAGCTTTCTTT
CASSSTGSYTEAFF
>15|TRBV13|NA|TRBJ2-3|NA
TGTGCCAGCAGCTCAAGTGGCTCCCGGGGGGATACGCAGTATTTT
CASSSSGSRGDTQYF
>14|TRBV28|NA|TRBJ1-4|NA
TGTGCCAGCAGTTTGGGGGGCGTAGGGGAAAAACTGTTTTTT
CASSLGGVGEKLFF
>16|TRBV6-4|NA|TRBJ2-1|NA
TGTGCCAGCAGTGACTCGAGCACTAGCTCCTACAATGAGCAGTTCTTC
CASSDSSTSSYNEQFF
>19|TRBV13|NA|TRBJ2-3|NA
TGTGCCAGCAGCTTTTTTCGTCGCAGGGAGTCTCGCTTCTCAGATACGCAGTATTTT
CASSFFRRRESRFSDTQYF
>15|TRBV10-3|TRBD1|TRBJ1-1|NA
TGTGCCATCAGTGAGAAGGGACAGGGGGCCGCTGAAGCTTTCTTT
CAISEKGQGAAEAFF
>14|TRBV5-4|TRBD1|TRBJ2-7|NA
TGTGCCAGCAGCCGGGACAGGGGGGGATACGAGCAGTACTTC
CASSRDRGGYEQYF
>19|TRBV9|TRBD1|TRBJ1-2|few
TGTGCCAGCAGCGTAGTGGTCCCTGACAGGGGGGGATTCGACTATGGCTACACCTTC
CASSVVVPDRGGFDYGYTF
>13|TRBV2|NA|TRBJ2-3|NA
TGTGCCAGCTTTGCCAGGAGCGCAGATACGCAGTATTTT
CASFARSADTQYF